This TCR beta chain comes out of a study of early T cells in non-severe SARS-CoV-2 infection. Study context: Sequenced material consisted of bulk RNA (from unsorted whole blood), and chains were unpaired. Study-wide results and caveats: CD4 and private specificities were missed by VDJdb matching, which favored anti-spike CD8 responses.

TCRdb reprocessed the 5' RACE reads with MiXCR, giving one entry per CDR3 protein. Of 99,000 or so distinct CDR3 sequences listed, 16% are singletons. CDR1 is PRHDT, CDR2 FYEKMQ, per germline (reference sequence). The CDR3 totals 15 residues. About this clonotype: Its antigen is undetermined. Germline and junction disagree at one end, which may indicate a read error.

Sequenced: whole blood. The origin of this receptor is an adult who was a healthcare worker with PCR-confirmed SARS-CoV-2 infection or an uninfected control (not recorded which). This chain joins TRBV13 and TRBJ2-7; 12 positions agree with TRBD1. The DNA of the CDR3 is TGTGCCAGTAGCTCTGGGACAGGGGGCCCCTACGAGCAGTACTTC. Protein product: CASSSGTGGPYEQYF.